This is a list of T cell receptor beta chains from one sample in a study of radiation and T cells in renal cell carcinoma. Data came from immunoSEQ multiplex PCR; TCRdb stores just in-frame clones and leaves some out. Among about 65,000 clones listed, just over 75% were seen once. The input for sequencing was blood, taken from a patient whose treatment included radiotherapy and nephrectomy. Source of these receptors: a man aged 55 to 70 with renal cell carcinoma. CDR3s include the opening cysteine and the closing phenylalanine or tryptophan. Each record gives: V gene, J gene, CDR3 protein.

V: TRBV19; J: TRBJ1-1; CDR3: CASRQGANTEAFF
V: TRBV18; J: TRBJ2-1; CDR3: CASSFNSGNFYNEQFF
V: TRBV25-1; J: TRBJ1-1; CDR3: CASRDGNTEAFF
V: TRBV27; J: TRBJ2-3; CDR3: CASSWRGDASTDTQYF
V: TRBV4-3; J: TRBJ2-3; CDR3: CASSPRTGGGTDTQYF
V: TRBV5-1; J: TRBJ1-4; CDR3: CASSRQGENEKLFF
V: TRBV6-6; J: TRBJ1-5; CDR3: CASDEEGSNQPQHF
V: TRBV5-6; J: TRBJ1-6; CDR3: CASSLETGVGSPLHF
V: TRBV5-1; J: TRBJ1-1; CDR3: CASSPTGGGTEAFF
V: TRBV7-9; J: TRBJ2-1; CDR3: CASSLVLGSPNYNEQFF
V: TRBV15; J: TRBJ1-4; CDR3: CATSRGLPGQGAANEKLFF
V: TRBV6-6; J: TRBJ2-5; CDR3: CASILDRTQETQYF
V: TRBV29-1; J: TRBJ2-3; CDR3: CSVQGAGDTQYF
V: TRBV7-2; J: TRBJ2-1; CDR3: CASSLAQPQGEQFF
V: TRBV6-5; J: TRBJ2-7; CDR3: CASSLGQVFEQYF
V: TRBV11-3; J: TRBJ1-4; CDR3: CASSRAGTGGSGEKLFF
V: TRBV5-4; J: TRBJ1-2; CDR3: CARSFYRGNGYTF
V: TRBV12-5; J: TRBJ2-3; CDR3: CASGLVIGTQYF
V: TRBV4-3; J: TRBJ2-1; CDR3: CASSQDFLAGGYGQFF
V: TRBV14; J: TRBJ2-2; CDR3: CASSSTRVGTLNTGELFF
V: TRBV6-6; J: TRBJ2-3; CDR3: CASSRAGTSGADTQYF
V: TRBV5-5; J: TRBJ2-5; CDR3: CASSLGRGGSKETQYF
V: TRBV25-1; J: TRBJ2-3; CDR3: CASSMPGGRDTQYF
V: TRBV19; J: TRBJ1-1; CDR3: CASSNWERLNTEAFF
V: TRBV10-3; J: TRBJ1-3; CDR3: CAISEVGRKEPDTIYF
V: TRBV6-1; J: TRBJ1-2; CDR3: CASSEGVGNYGYTF
V: TRBV7-2; J: TRBJ1-4; CDR3: CAIRPGSNEKLFF
V: TRBV18; J: TRBJ2-7; CDR3: CASSPTTPGVRPYEQYF
V: TRBV7-2; J: TRBJ1-5; CDR3: CASSSQPESNQPQHF
V: TRBV25-1; J: TRBJ2-5; CDR3: CASSEFISTSGDGKTQYF
V: TRBV6-1; J: TRBJ1-3; CDR3: CASSADTSDRGTIYF
V: TRBV5-1; J: TRBJ2-5; CDR3: CASSLQGAEETQYF
V: TRBV5-8; J: TRBJ1-1; CDR3: CASSRGPRTEAFF
V: TRBV2; J: TRBJ1-2; CDR3: CASSGDREVNGYTF
V: TRBV9; J: TRBJ1-6; CDR3: CASSGRGQNSYNSPLHF
V: TRBV6-1; J: TRBJ2-1; CDR3: CASSEFSGGANEQFF
V: TRBV2; J: TRBJ2-3; CDR3: CASSEDTQYF
V: TRBV6-1; J: TRBJ1-1; CDR3: CASSDSSTGPNTEAFF
V: TRBV7-8; J: TRBJ1-1; CDR3: CASSLSETGGTEAFF
V: TRBV2; J: TRBJ1-6; CDR3: CASSITGDNSPLHF
V: TRBV6-5; J: TRBJ1-1; CDR3: CASSYSVQGATEAFF
V: TRBV5-4; J: TRBJ2-5; CDR3: CASTPRGRGGRRETQYF
V: TRBV2; J: TRBJ2-5; CDR3: CASSIGGETQYF
V: TRBV21-1; J: TRBJ1-1; CDR3: CASSKPRARPCTEAFF
V: TRBV7-8; J: TRBJ1-2; CDR3: CASSLSGDRVNYGYTF
V: TRBV19; J: TRBJ2-1; CDR3: CASSIAGGPYNEQFF
V: TRBV5-1; J: TRBJ2-7; CDR3: CASSFGTGPTLNF
V: TRBV18; J: TRBJ1-6; CDR3: CASSPLGPSSYNSPLHF
V: TRBV12-5; J: TRBJ1-3; CDR3: CASGLVRPGTFITGNTIYF
V: TRBV9; J: TRBJ1-6; CDR3: CASSVARSESPLHF
V: TRBV4-1; J: TRBJ1-2; CDR3: CASSQAAGENYGYTF
V: TRBV5-1; J: TRBJ1-5; CDR3: CASSLTGDYNQPQHF